The 10 T cell receptor beta chains presented below share a single source sample, sequenced in a study of shared clonotypes between healthy human individuals. The protocol was immunoSEQ multiplex PCR, while the TCRdb copy is restricted to in-frame clones and leaves out a portion. The table shows more than 550,000 clones, with about 90% occurring only once. Naive CD8 cells, CD45RO-negative and positively selected for CCR7, excluded terminally differentiated effector memory CD45RA+ cells. The specimen was naive CD8+ T cells sorted from blood. All receptors come from a man aged 25-40 years in good health.

The count of this clone is one. V is TRBV29-1 and J is TRBJ1-2, with D perhaps TRBD1 (5 bases). The length of the CDR3 is 13 residues. V gave up 6 bases and J gave up 3 bases, with 14 bases separating them. Germline CDR1 reads SQVTM; CDR2 reads ANQGSEA. The CDR3 sequence is CSVADRRYYGYTF. The CDR3 DNA follows: TGCAGCGTGGCAGACAGACGATACTATGGCTACACCTTC.

The rearrangement links TRBV10-2 to TRBJ2-3, with 9 positions matching TRBD2. The CDR3 covers 13 residues. Germline V lookup: CDR1 WSHSY, CDR2 SAAADI. Trimming took 6 bases from V and 4 from J; bases not matched to a gene: 2. CDR3: CASRGLASDTQYF. In nucleotides, the CDR3 is TGCGCCAGCAGAGGACTAGCGTCAGATACGCAGTATTTT.

The J gene is TRBJ2-1, the V gene TRBV5-1, with no clear D. V was pared by 0 bases and J by 4 bases, with 11 bases between. The germline CDR1 and CDR2 sequences are SGHRS and YFSETQ. The CDR3 sequence is 15 residues long. CDR3 in amino acids: CASSLGISRYNEQFF. In DNA, the CDR3 is TGCGCCAGCAGCTTGGGTATTTCTCGGTACAATGAGCAGTTCTTC.

The V call is TRBV12-5, the J call TRBJ1-1; D is unresolved. This CDR3 has 13 amino acids. V was cut by 3 bases and J by 5 bases, with 10 bases left in between. The germline V gene encodes CDR1 LGHNT and CDR2 FRNRAP. The DNA for the CDR3 is TGTGCTAGTGGTTTCGACCGGGGAACTGAAGCTTTCTTT. The encoded protein is CASGFDRGTEAFF. Full variable domain (outside the CDR3, taken from reference TRBV12-5 and TRBJ1-1): DARVTQTPRHKVTEMGQEVTMRCQPILGHNTVFWYRQTMMQGLELLAYFRNRAPLDDSGMPKDRFSAEMPDATLATLKIQPSEPRDSAVYFCASGFDRGTEAFFGQGTRLTVV.

This clone was counted a few times. The chain recombines TRBV4-3 with TRBJ2-1; D not certain. The CDR3 covers 17 residues. V was clipped by 0 bases and J by 0 bases, with 12 bases between them. CDR1 and CDR2 from the germline V gene are LGHNA and YSLEER. The CDR3, as DNA: TGCGCCAGCAGCCAAGAGTCCCTCCCCCGCTCCTACAATGAGCAGTTCTTC. Encoded protein: CASSQESLPRSYNEQFF.

This chain connects TRBV7-9 to TRBJ2-1; tentatively, D is TRBD2 (6 bases). This CDR3 contains 14 residues. V lost 3 bases, J lost 4 bases, and 10 bases lay in between. The germline gives CDR1 SEHNR, CDR2 FQNEAQ (reference sequence). CDR3 region: CASSLGLEYNEQFF. As DNA, the CDR3 is TGTGCCAGCAGCTTGGGACTCGAGTACAATGAGCAGTTCTTC.

With regard to this clone: The sample contains more than one DNA sequence encoding this CDR3. V and J are TRBV5-1 and TRBJ2-2; no clear D gene. The V gene lost 1 base and the J gene lost 2 bases, with 12 bases spanning the gap. The germline V gene has CDR1 SGHRS and CDR2 YFSETQ. The CDR3 runs 16 residues. The CDR3: CASSLSLAVNTGELFF. CDR3 nucleotide sequence: TGCGCCAGCAGCTTGAGTTTGGCAGTTAACACCGGGGAGCTGTTTTTT. The entire variable domain, with the rest obtained from reference TRBV5-1 and TRBJ2-2, is as follows: KAGVTQTPRYLIKTRGQQVTLSCSPISGHRSVSWYQQTPGQGLQFLFEYFSETQRNKGNFPGRFSGRQFSNSRSEMNVSTLELGDSALYLCASSLSLAVNTGELFFGEGSRLTVL.

The J gene is TRBJ2-7, the V gene TRBV7-9, with D tentatively TRBD2 (5 bases). The CDR3 has 14 amino acids. Germline V gene lookup returns CDR1 SEHNR and CDR2 FQNEAQ (reference sequence). With 5 bases removed from V and 3 bases from J, the gap between germline ends came to 14 bases. The CDR3 DNA reads as TGTGCCAGCAGCCAGCTCGGGAAAGACTACGAGCAGTACTTC. It codes for CASSQLGKDYEQYF.

The chain couples TRBV10-2 to TRBJ2-7; D is unresolved. The V gene lost 6 bases and the J gene lost 1 base, with 7 bases spanning the gap. Germline values: CDR1 WSHSY, CDR2 SAAADI. This CDR3 has 12 amino acids. CDR3: CASRDGSYEQYF. CDR3 in DNA: TGCGCCAGCAGGGACGGTTCCTACGAGCAGTACTTC.

This chain joins TRBV7-9 and TRBJ2-3, with TRBD2 identical over 11 bases. J gave up 3 bases and V 5 bases, and 4 bases lay outside the gene matches. This CDR3 contains 15 residues. Germline CDR1 reads SEHNR; CDR2 reads FQNEAQ (reference sequence). The CDR3 DNA follows: TGTGCCAGCAGCCTCACTAGCGGGAGAACAGATACGCAGTATTTT. Its protein is CASSLTSGRTDTQYF.